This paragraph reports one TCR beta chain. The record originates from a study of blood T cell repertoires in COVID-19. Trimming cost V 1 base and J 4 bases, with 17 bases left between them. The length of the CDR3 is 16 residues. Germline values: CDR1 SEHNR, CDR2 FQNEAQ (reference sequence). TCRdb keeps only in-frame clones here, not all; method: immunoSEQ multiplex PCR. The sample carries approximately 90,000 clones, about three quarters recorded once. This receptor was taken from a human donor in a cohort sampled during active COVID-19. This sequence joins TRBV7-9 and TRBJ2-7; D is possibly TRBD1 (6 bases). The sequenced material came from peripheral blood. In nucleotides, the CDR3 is TGTGCCAGCAGCTTAGGGGGGCCTGGCGTGCGATACGAGCAGTACTTC. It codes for CASSLGGPGVRYEQYF.